This paragraph reports one TCR beta chain. Its antigen is unidentified. Researchers made TCR beta libraries by using iRepertoire HTBI primers and running Arm-PCR on CDR3 regions. TCRdb redid the calling of the multiplex PCR reads with MiXCR, one entry per CDR3 protein. The sample shows under 450,000 distinct CDR3 sequences, 23% of them seen only once. This sample was included in a study of regulatory T cells in long-lasting Graves disease. The wider study: More than 5 years of antithyroid drugs with positive TSH receptor antibodies defined persistent Graves' disease.

Noted time point: persistent/refractory GD, antithyroid drugs over 5 years with positive TRAb. Isolated PBMC RNA provided the starting material for the TCR library. Study-wide results and caveats: Persistent disease favored TRBV28, TRBJ1-2 and TRBJ2-5.

V lost 0 bases to trimming and J lost 9 bases, with 16 bases between them. Germline CDR1 is SGHRS and CDR2 is YFSETQ. The CDR3 has 14 residues. The sample consisted of peripheral blood mononuclear cells (PBMCs), taken when the disease was refractory, from a patient treated with antithyroid drugs. The chain has TRBV5-1 and TRBJ2-7, with D tentatively TRBD1 (5 bases). This sequence originates from a female donor with Graves disease. CDR3 nucleotides: TGCGCCAGCAGCTTGGGGGGCCCACCCGGCGGGCAGTACTTC. Amino acids: CASSLGGPPGGQYF. Together with reference TRBV5-1 and TRBJ2-7, the CDR3 gives the full variable domain: KAGVTQTPRYLIKTRGQQVTLSCSPISGHRSVSWYQQTPGQGLQFLFEYFSETQRNKGNFPGRFSGRQFSNSRSEMNVSTLELGDSALYLCASSLGGPPGGQYFGPGTRLTVT.